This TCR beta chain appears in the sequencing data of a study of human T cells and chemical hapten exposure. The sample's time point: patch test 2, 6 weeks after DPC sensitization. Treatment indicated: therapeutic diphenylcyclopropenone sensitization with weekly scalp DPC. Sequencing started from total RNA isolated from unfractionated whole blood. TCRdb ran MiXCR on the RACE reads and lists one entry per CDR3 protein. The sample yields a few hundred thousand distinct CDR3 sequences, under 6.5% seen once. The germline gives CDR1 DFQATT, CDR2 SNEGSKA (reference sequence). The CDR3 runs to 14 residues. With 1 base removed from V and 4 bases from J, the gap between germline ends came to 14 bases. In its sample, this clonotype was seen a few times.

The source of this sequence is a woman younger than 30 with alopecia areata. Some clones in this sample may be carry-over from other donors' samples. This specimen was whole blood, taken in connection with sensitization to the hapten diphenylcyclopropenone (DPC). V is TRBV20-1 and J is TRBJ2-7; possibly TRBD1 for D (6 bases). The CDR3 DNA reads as TGCAGTGCTAGAGTACCCATCACAGGGTACGAGCAGTACTTC. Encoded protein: CSARVPITGYEQYF.